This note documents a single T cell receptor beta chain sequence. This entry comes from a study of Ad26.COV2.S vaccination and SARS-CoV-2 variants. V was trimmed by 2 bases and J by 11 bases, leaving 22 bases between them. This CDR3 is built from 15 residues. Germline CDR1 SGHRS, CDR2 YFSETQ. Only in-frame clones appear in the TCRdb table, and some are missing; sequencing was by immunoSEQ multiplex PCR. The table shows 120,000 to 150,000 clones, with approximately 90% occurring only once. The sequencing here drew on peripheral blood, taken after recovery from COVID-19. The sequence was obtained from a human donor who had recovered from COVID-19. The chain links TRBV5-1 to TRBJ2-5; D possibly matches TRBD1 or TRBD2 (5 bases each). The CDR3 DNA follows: TGCGCCAGCAGCTTTGGGACCGTTGAGGGTCCCCAACAGTACTTC. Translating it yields CASSFGTVEGPQQYF.